The entry below describes one T cell receptor (beta chain). This specimen belongs to a study of blood T cell repertoires in COVID-19. The wider study: Acute and convalescent COVID-19 samples came from the United States, Italy and Spain. Nucleic acid was either cDNA or gDNA, and it came from T cells, B-cell-depleted T cells, or PBMCs.

Repertoires were generated with immunoSEQ multiplex PCR, while TCRdb's copy carries only in-frame clones and drops some. The sample carries about 250,000 clones, more than 75% recorded once. The CDR3 has 14 amino acids. Germline values: CDR1 MNHEY, CDR2 SMNVEV (reference sequence). The V gene lost 3 bases and the J gene lost 3 bases, with 11 bases spanning the gap. Allocation to cohorts depended on clinical history reported by the participants. Donors in Cohort 3 counted as recovered after two negative PCRs, clearance, or symptom resolution. V gene TRBV27 combines with J gene TRBJ1-1, with TRBD1 as a possible D gene (5 bases). Sequencing was done on a sample of PBMCs or T cells enriched from blood (not recorded which). This TCR was recovered from a man between 40 and 49 years old who had recovered from COVID-19. This CDR3 is CASSLEGPYTEAFF. DNA for the CDR3: TGTGCCAGCAGTTTGGAGGGGCCGTACACTGAAGCTTTCTTT.